A selection of T cell receptor beta chains follows, all from one sample in a study of blood T cell repertoires in COVID-19. Assay used: immunoSEQ multiplex PCR; TCRdb lists only in-frame clones, some missing. The sample holds a few hundred thousand clones, 88% seen once. The sample consisted of PBMCs or T cells enriched from blood (not recorded which). These receptor sequences come from a woman between 18 and 29 years old who had recovered from COVID-19. The CDR3 runs from the conserved cysteine through the conserved F or W. D genes are given only for firm matches. Part of the rows lack a size; the others show once, few, many or a class for expanded clones.

-	TRBJ1-3	TRBV30	14	once	TGTGCCGCGACCCCGGGGCAGGGAGGATACACCATATATTTT	CAATPGQGGYTIYF
TRBD1	TRBJ1-4	TRBV5-6	16	-	TGTGCCAGCAGCTTCCCCGGGACAGGGGGCGATGAAAAACTGTTTTTT	CASSFPGTGGDEKLFF
-	TRBJ1-1	TRBV2	11	-	TGTGCCAGCACGGTGAACACTGAAGCTTTCTTT	CASTVNTEAFF
TRBD2	TRBJ2-1	TRBV28	16	-	TGTGCCAGCAGTTTACCCATCAATAGCGGGGGGGAGGAGCAGTTCTTC	CASSLPINSGGEEQFF
TRBD2	TRBJ2-5	TRBV3-1/TRBV3-2	17	-	TGTGCCAGCAGCCAAGCGCGGGGACTAGCGGCTCAAGAGACCCAGTACTTC	CASSQARGLAAQETQYF
-	TRBJ1-5	TRBV7-3	12	-	TGTGCCAGCTCATCCTACAATCAGCCCCAGCATTTT	CASSSYNQPQHF
TRBD1	TRBJ2-5	TRBV7-9	15	-	TGTGCCAGCAGCCAAAACAGGGGACCGCAAGAGACCCAGTACTTC	CASSQNRGPQETQYF
-	TRBJ1-1	TRBV27	15	-	TGTGCCAGCAGTCCCACAAGGGGAGGGGGCACTGAAGCTTTCTTT	CASSPTRGGGTEAFF
-	TRBJ1-2	TRBV7-9	12	-	TGTGCCAGCAGCTTACGGGGCTATGGCTACACCTTC	CASSLRGYGYTF
-	TRBJ1-5	TRBV21-1	18	few	TGTGCCAGCAGCAATTTGGGACAGGGAGACTATAGCAATCAGCCCCAGCATTTT	CASSNLGQGDYSNQPQHF
-	TRBJ1-1	TRBV28	14	-	TGTGCCAGCAGCCTATCATCACAGGGTTGGGCAGCTTTCTTT	CASSLSSQGWAAFF
-	TRBJ2-3	TRBV6-1	17	-	TGTGCCAGCAGTGAGGGGGGGGCTAGCGTAAGCACAGATACGCAGTATTTT	CASSEGGASVSTDTQYF
TRBD1	TRBJ1-1	TRBV6-5	15	-	TGTGCCAGCAGGCATCAGGGGGCAGGGGGAACTGAAGCTTTCTTT	CASRHQGAGGTEAFF
-	TRBJ1-1	TRBV9	13	-	TGTGCCAGCAGCCTGATAGCAGGGGCTGAAGCTTTCTTT	CASSLIAGAEAFF
-	TRBJ2-3	TRBV6-5	14	-	TGTGCCAGCTCCCGAGGGAAGAGCACAGATACGCAGTATTTT	CASSRGKSTDTQYF
TRBD1	TRBJ1-2	TRBV19	16	-	TGTGCCAGTAGTACTCACCGGGACAGGGGGCTCAGTGGCTACACCTTC	CASSTHRDRGLSGYTF
TRBD1	TRBJ2-2	TRBV5-1	14	-	TGCGCCAGCAGCACAGGACAGGGCCCCGGGGAGCTGTTTTTT	CASSTGQGPGELFF
-	TRBJ2-7	TRBV27	14	once	TGTGCCAGCAGTCGGGACTCCTCCTCCTACGAGCAGTACTTC	CASSRDSSSYEQYF
TRBD2	TRBJ2-1	TRBV27	16	-	TGTGCCAGCACTGCAGCGGGGCCGTTTTCCTACAATGAGCAGTTCTTC	CASTAAGPFSYNEQFF
-	TRBJ1-1	TRBV28	16	-	TGTGCCAGCACCTCCCGGCTTGGGGCAGGGAACACTGAAGCTTTCTTT	CASTSRLGAGNTEAFF
TRBD2	TRBJ2-5	TRBV5-1	17	-	TGCGCCAGCAGCTTGGCACTAGCGGGGACTGCTTGGGAGACCCAGTACTTC	CASSLALAGTAWETQYF
TRBD1	TRBJ1-2	TRBV19	15	-	TGTGCCAGTAGTCCCGGGACAGGGTCTGGCTATGGCTACACCTTC	CASSPGTGSGYGYTF
-	TRBJ1-1	TRBV18	14	-	TGTGCCAGCTCACCAAACGGGGTTCACACTGAAGCTTTCTTT	CASSPNGVHTEAFF
TRBD2	TRBJ2-7	TRBV6-5	15	-	TGTGCCAGCAGTTTAGGGGGGACTAGCTCCTACGAGCAGTACTTC	CASSLGGTSSYEQYF
-	TRBJ1-1	TRBV6-5	13	-	TGTGCCAGCTACAGGGCAGGGAAGTGGGGAGCTTTCTTT	CASYRAGKWGAFF
-	TRBJ1-5	TRBV28	15	-	TGTGCCAGCAGACGACAACAGGGTTTCAATCAGCCCCAGCATTTT	CASRRQQGFNQPQHF
TRBD1	TRBJ1-1	TRBV6-5	15	-	TGTGCCAGCAGTCGCGACAGGGCGCGGAACACTGAAGCTTTCTTT	CASSRDRARNTEAFF
TRBD1	TRBJ1-2	TRBV15	14	-	TGTGCCACCAGCAGGGACAGGGGATTCTATGGCTACACCTTC	CATSRDRGFYGYTF
TRBD1	TRBJ1-2	TRBV18	16	-	TGTGCCAGCTCACTACCGGGACAGGGTAGGGCCTATGGCTACACCTTC	CASSLPGQGRAYGYTF
-	TRBJ1-2	TRBV4-1	16	-	TGCGCCAGCAGCCAAGAGGGACTCAATCCGTACTATGGCTACACCTTC	CASSQEGLNPYYGYTF
-	TRBJ1-2	TRBV5-1	12	-	TGCGCCAGCAGCGCAGGGCTCTGGGGCTACACCTTC	CASSAGLWGYTF
TRBD1	TRBJ2-3	TRBV3-1/TRBV3-2	16	-	TGTGCCAGCAGCCAGGGACAGGGGCGGGGCACAGATACGCAGTATTTT	CASSQGQGRGTDTQYF
TRBD2	TRBJ2-5	TRBV7-6	16	-	TGTGCCAGCAGCTCGTTAGCGGGGGTGGGCCAAGAGACCCAGTACTTC	CASSSLAGVGQETQYF
TRBD1	TRBJ1-2	TRBV7-2	14	-	TGTGCCAGCAGCTTAGGACAGGGGTTGGGCGGCTACACCTTC	CASSLGQGLGGYTF
-	TRBJ2-3	TRBV7-9	16	-	TGTGCCAGCAGCCGACTGGCAGGGAGGAGCACAGATACGCAGTATTTT	CASSRLAGRSTDTQYF
TRBD1	TRBJ1-1	TRBV2	13	once	TGTGCCAGCAGCCCCGGGACAGGGGCTGAAGCTTTCTTT	CASSPGTGAEAFF
-	TRBJ2-1	TRBV5-1	14	-	TGCGCCAGCAGGTATCGAGACGGGAGCCCTGAGCAGTTCTTC	CASRYRDGSPEQFF
TRBD2	TRBJ2-7	TRBV5-1	16	-	TGCGCCAGCAGCTTGGCCCGGGAGGGGGTCACCTACGAGCAGTACTTC	CASSLAREGVTYEQYF
-	TRBJ1-1	TRBV19	17	-	TGTGCCAGTAGTCTATATCAGGGGCCCTCCATGAACACTGAAGCTTTCTTT	CASSLYQGPSMNTEAFF
-	TRBJ2-1	TRBV11-2	12	-	TGTGCCAGCAGCGGAGCACTAAATGAGCAGTTCTTC	CASSGALNEQFF
-	TRBJ1-1	TRBV21-1	16	-	TGTGCCAGCAGCAAAGGGGAGGGAAGAGGGGGCACTGAAGCTTTCTTT	CASSKGEGRGGTEAFF
-	TRBJ2-5	TRBV28	15	-	TGTGCCAGCAGTTTAGTCGGGGGGCGTGCAGAGACCCAGTACTTC	CASSLVGGRAETQYF
-	TRBJ2-2	TRBV7-3	15	-	TGTGCCAGCAGCTTAATTGGCAGCGAGACCGGGGAGCTGTTTTTT	CASSLIGSETGELFF
-	TRBJ1-2	TRBV2	14	few	TGTGCCAGCAGTGATCTAGGGGCTAACTATGGCTACACCTTC	CASSDLGANYGYTF
TRBD2	TRBJ2-3	TRBV5-1	15	-	TGCGCCAGCAGCCCCCCGGCGGGGAGGGCAGATACGCAGTATTTT	CASSPPAGRADTQYF
-	TRBJ2-7	TRBV7-9	14	once	TGTGCCAGCAGCTTAGATGGACTGGTGGGCGAGCAGTACTTC	CASSLDGLVGEQYF
TRBD1	TRBJ1-4	TRBV15	15	-	TGTGCCACCAGCAACCCGGGACAGGGCTACGAAAAACTGTTTTTT	CATSNPGQGYEKLFF
TRBD1	TRBJ1-4	TRBV5-1	13	once	TGCGCCAGCAGCCCTGGACAGGGAGACAGACTGTTTTTT	CASSPGQGDRLFF
-	TRBJ1-2	TRBV19	13	-	TGTGCCAGTAGTATGGGGCAGGGTAATGGCTACACCTTC	CASSMGQGNGYTF
-	TRBJ2-3	TRBV4-3	13	-	TGCGCCAGCAGCCATCAAAGGGGAGATACGCAGTATTTT	CASSHQRGDTQYF
-	TRBJ2-2	TRBV7-3	14	-	TGTGCCAGCAGCTTGGGCAGGGCAAACGGGGAGCTGTTTTTT	CASSLGRANGELFF
-	TRBJ1-2	TRBV9	16	-	TGTGCCAGCAGCGTAGCTAAACAGGCCATAAACTATGGCTACACCTTC	CASSVAKQAINYGYTF
-	TRBJ2-2	TRBV7-9	13	few	TGTGCCAGCAGCCAGGACAGCACCGGGGAGCTGTTTTTT	CASSQDSTGELFF
TRBD2	TRBJ2-1	TRBV7-2	18	-	TGTGCCAGCAGCTCCGACCGACTAGCGGGGGGGCACTACAATGAGCAGTTCTTC	CASSSDRLAGGHYNEQFF
-	TRBJ1-3	TRBV10-1	17	-	TGCGCCAGCAGTGACTTAGATCTGGGGGCGCAGGGAAACACCATATATTTT	CASSDLDLGAQGNTIYF
-	TRBJ2-7	TRBV2	16	-	TGTGCCAGCAGTGCACTTAGCGAGGACCGAAGGAACGAGCAGTACTTC	CASSALSEDRRNEQYF